This TCR beta chain was profiled in a study of OX40 agonist ivuxolimab in advanced cancers. Across the whole study: Dosing consisted of intravenous ivuxolimab at 0.01 to 10 mg/kg every 2 weeks. Dose-escalation patients had hepatocellular carcinoma, melanoma, renal cell or head and neck cancer.

Some clones are missing from TCRdb's copy, which holds only in-frame ones; the method was immunoSEQ multiplex PCR. The profile shows 60,000 to 65,000 clones, 91% of them singletons. Excluded were patients having autoimmune disease history or systemic immunosuppression. The germline V and J ends were trimmed by 8 bases and 2 bases, with 16 bases remaining between them. The germline V gene encodes CDR1 MNHEY and CDR2 SMNVEV (reference sequence). This CDR3 contains 15 residues. The clonotype originates from an adult with an advanced solid tumor such as melanoma, head and neck, liver or kidney cancer. The chain links TRBV27 to TRBJ2-1, with D perhaps matching TRBD1 or TRBD2 (5 bases each). The sequencing here drew on CD4+ or CD8+ T cells sorted from blood, taken in a trial of the OX40 agonist ivuxolimab. The CDR3 region is CASPPQGETYNEQFF. The CDR3 DNA follows: TGTGCCAGCCCACCCCAGGGAGAAACCTACAATGAGCAGTTCTTC.